The clone carrying this T cell receptor beta chain was seen only once. As processed by the authors: Estimation of nucleated cell counts was performed using reference gene primer amplification. Clones were read by immunoSEQ multiplex PCR, and TCRdb kept only the in-frame ones, dropping some. The D gene and trimming were derived from the DNA, and the V and J assignments and clone size from that table. The sample includes 100,000 or so clones, approximately 90% seen only once; the top ten take about 0.89%. Between the trimmed V and J ends, which lost 1 base and 8 bases, there was a span of 14 bases. From germline, CDR1 is LNHDA and CDR2 SQIVND (reference sequence). The CDR3 is 15 amino acids. The sample originates from a study of blood T cell repertoires in COVID-19. About the research overall: Researchers got acute and convalescent COVID-19 samples from the United States, Italy and Spain. The analysed material was cDNA or gDNA that came from T cells, B-cell-depleted T cells, or PBMCs.

This receptor was identified in a man aged 55 to 69 with acute or convalescent COVID-19. The sample taken for sequencing was peripheral blood. The chain couples TRBV19 to TRBJ1-4; TRBD1 might be the D (6 bases). The CDR3 nucleotides are TGTGCCAGTAGTATAGGTGGCAGGGGATTCGAAAAACTGTTTTTT. It codes for CASSIGGRGFEKLFF.